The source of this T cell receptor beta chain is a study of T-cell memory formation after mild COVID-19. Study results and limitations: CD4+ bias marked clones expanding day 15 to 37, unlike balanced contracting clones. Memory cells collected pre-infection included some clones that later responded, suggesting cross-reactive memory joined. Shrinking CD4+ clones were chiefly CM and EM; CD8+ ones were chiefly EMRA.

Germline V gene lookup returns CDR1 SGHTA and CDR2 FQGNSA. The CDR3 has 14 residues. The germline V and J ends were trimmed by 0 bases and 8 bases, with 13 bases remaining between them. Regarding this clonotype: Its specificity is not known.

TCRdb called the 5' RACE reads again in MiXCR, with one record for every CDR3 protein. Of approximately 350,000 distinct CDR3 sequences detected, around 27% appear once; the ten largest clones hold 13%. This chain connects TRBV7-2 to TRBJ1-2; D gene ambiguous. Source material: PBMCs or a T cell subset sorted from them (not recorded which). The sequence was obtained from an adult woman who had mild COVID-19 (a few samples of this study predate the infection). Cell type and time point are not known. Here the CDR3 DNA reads TGTGCCAGCAGCTTAGCGGACGCCTTGGGAGGCTACACCTTC. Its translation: CASSLADALGGYTF.